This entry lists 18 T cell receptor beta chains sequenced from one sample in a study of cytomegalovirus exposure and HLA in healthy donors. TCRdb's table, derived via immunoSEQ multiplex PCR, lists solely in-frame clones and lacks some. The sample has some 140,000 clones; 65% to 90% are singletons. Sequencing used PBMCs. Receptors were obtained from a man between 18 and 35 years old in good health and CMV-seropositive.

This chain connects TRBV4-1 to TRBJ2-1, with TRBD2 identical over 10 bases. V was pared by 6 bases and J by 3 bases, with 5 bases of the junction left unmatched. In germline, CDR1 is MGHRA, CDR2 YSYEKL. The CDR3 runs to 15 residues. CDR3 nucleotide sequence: TGCGCCAGCAGTCTTGGACTAGCGGACTACAATGAGCAGTTCTTC. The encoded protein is CASSLGLADYNEQFF.

Here the CDR3 DNA reads TGCGCCAGCAGCTCCCGGGGCCAGCGGGAGAAGGGCTCCTACAATGAGCAGTTCTTC. This gives the protein CASSSRGQREKGSYNEQFF. This rearrangement joins TRBV4-1 to TRBJ2-1, with 8 nucleotides matching TRBD2. CDR3 length: 19 residues. Germline CDR1 and CDR2: MGHRA and YSYEKL. J was trimmed by 0 bases and V by 5 bases; bases with no gene match: 15.

CDR3 residues: CASSYGPNTEAFF. CDR3 DNA: TGTGCCAGCAGTTACGGGCCGAACACTGAAGCTTTCTTT. This chain joins TRBV6-6 and TRBJ1-1; no clear D gene. The V and J ends lost 2 bases and 1 base respectively, with 5 bases between them. The CDR3 is 13 amino acids. Looked up from germline, CDR1 is MNHNY and CDR2 is SVGAGI (reference sequence).

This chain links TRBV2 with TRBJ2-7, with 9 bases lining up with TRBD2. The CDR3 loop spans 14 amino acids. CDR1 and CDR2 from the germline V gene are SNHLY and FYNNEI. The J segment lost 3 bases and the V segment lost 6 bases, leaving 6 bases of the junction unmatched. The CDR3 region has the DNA TGTGCCAGCAGAGCGGGACTAGCTAGCTACGAGCAGTACTTC. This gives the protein CASRAGLASYEQYF.

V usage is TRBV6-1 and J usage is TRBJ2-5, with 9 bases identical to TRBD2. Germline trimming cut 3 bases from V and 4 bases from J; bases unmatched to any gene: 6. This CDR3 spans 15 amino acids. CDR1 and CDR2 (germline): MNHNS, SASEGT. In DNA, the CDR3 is TGTGCCAGCAGTGATGGGACTAGCCGGCGAGAGACCCAGTACTTC. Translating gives CASSDGTSRRETQYF.

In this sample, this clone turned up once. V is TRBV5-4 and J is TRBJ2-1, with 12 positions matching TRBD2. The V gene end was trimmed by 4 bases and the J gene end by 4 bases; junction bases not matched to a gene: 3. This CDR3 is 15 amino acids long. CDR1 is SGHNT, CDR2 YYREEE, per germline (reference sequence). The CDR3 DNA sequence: TGTGCCAGCAGCGGACTAGCGGGGAGTTACAATGAGCAGTTCTTC. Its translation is CASSGLAGSYNEQFF.

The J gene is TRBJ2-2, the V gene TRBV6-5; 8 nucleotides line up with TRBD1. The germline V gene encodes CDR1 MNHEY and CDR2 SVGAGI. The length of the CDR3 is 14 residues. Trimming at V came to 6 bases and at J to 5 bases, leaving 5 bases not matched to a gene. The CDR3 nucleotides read TGTGCCAGCAGCCATGACAGGGGAACCGGGGAGCTGTTTTTT. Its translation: CASSHDRGTGELFF.

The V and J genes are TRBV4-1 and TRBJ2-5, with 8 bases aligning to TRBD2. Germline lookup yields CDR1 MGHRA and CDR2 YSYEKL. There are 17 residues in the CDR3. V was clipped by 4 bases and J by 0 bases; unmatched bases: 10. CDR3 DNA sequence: TGCGCCAGCAGCCCCCCGGTGGGCGGGGGGTACCAAGAGACCCAGTACTTC. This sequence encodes CASSPPVGGGYQETQYF.

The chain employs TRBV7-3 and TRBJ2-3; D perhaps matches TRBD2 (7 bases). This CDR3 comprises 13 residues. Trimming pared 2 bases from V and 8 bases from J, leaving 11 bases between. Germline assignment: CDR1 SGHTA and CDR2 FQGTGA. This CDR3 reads CASSLAGAPTQYF. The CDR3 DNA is TGTGCCAGCAGCTTAGCGGGGGCCCCTACGCAGTATTTT.

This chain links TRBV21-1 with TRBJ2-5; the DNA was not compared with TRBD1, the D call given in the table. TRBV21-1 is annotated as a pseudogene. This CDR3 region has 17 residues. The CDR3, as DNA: TGTGCCAGCAGCAAAGCCCCGAGGGACAGGGCGAACGAGACCCAGTACTTC. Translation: CASSKAPRDRANETQYF.

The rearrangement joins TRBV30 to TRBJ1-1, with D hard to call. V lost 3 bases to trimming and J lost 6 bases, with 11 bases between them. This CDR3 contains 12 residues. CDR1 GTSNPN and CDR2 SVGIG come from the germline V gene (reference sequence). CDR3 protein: CAWSLDTAEAFF. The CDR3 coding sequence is TGTGCCTGGAGCTTAGACACCGCTGAAGCTTTCTTT.

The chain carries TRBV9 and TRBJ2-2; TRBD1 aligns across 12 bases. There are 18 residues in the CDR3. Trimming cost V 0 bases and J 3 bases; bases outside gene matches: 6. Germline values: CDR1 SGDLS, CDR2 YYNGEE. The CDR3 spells CASSVGWDRGQDTGELFF. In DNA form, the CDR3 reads TGTGCCAGCAGCGTAGGTTGGGACAGGGGGCAGGACACCGGGGAGCTGTTTTTT.

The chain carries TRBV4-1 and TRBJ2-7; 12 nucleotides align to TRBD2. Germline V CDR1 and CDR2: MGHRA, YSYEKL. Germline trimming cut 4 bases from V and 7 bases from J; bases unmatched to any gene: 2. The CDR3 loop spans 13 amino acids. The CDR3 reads CASSPGTSGEQYF. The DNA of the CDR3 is TGCGCCAGCAGCCCCGGGACTAGCGGGGAGCAGTACTTC.

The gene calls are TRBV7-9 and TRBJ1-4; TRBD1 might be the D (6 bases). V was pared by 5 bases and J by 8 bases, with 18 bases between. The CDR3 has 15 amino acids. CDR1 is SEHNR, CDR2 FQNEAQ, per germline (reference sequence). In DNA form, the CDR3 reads TGTGCCAGCAGCACCCCCACAGGGCCCGAGGAAAAACTGTTTTTT. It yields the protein CASSTPTGPEEKLFF.

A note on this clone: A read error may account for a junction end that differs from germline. CDR3 in DNA: TGTGCTAGCAGCTTCACCGGGTTGGAGCAGTACTTC. Its protein product is CASSFTGLEQYF. The genes are TRBV7-2 and TRBJ2-7, with D hard to call. Per the germline V gene, CDR1 is SGHTA and CDR2 is FQGNSA. The CDR3 spans 12 residues.

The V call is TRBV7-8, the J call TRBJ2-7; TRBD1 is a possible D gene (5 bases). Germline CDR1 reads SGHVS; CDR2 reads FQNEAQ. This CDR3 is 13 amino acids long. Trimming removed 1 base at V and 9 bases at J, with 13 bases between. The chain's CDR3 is CASSLGREWAQYF. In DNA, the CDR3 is TGTGCCAGCAGCTTAGGCAGGGAATGGGCGCAGTACTTC.

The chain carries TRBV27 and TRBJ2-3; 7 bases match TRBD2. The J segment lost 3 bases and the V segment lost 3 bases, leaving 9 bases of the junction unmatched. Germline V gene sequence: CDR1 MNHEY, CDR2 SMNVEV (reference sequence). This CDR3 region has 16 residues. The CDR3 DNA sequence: TGTGCCAGCAGTTTGTACGGGAGCGGGGTGACAGATACGCAGTATTTT. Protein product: CASSLYGSGVTDTQYF.

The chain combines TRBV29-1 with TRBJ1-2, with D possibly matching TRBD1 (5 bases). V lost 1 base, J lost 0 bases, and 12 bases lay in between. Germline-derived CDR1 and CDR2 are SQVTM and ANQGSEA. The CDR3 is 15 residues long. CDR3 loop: CSVEGRARANYGYTF. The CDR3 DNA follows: TGCAGCGTTGAAGGCAGGGCACGAGCTAACTATGGCTACACCTTC.